The following is a T cell receptor beta chain sequence with its context. Its target is unknown. The CDR3 is 13 residues long. Germline V gene lookup returns CDR1 SGHTS and CDR2 YDEGEE. V shed 0 bases and J shed 5 bases, with 5 bases lying between them. This sample was included in a study of cytomegalovirus exposure and HLA in healthy donors. Vbeta (60) and Jbeta (13) primers were used in the PCR. Profiling relied on immunoSEQ multiplex PCR, and the TCRdb table lists in-frame clones only, not all of them. The sample lists fewer than 200,000 clones; 80% were seen once. Study-wide results and caveats: Later, an analysis showed that TCR beta chains associated with HLA were more clonally expanded than others that were equally common. The classifier reportedly diagnosed cytomegalovirus status with high sensitivity and specificity.

The chain combines TRBV5-8 with TRBJ2-2; no clear D gene. The source of this sequence is a boy younger than 18 in good health and CMV-seronegative. Sample: PBMCs. CDR3 sequence reads: CASSLDWTGELFF. The CDR3 DNA reads as TGTGCCAGCAGCTTGGACTGGACCGGGGAGCTGTTTTTT.